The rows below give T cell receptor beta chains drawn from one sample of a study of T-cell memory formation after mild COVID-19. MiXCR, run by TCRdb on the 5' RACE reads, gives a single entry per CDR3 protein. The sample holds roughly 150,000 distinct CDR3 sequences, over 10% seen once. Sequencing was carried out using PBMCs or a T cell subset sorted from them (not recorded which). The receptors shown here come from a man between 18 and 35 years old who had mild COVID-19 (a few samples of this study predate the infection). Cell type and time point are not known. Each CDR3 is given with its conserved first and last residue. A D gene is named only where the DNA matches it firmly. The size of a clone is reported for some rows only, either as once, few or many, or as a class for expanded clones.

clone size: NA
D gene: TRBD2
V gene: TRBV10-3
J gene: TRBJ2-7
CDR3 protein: CAISEVRGATYEQYF
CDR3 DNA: TGTGCCATCAGTGAAGTGCGGGGGGCCACCTACGAGCAGTACTTC

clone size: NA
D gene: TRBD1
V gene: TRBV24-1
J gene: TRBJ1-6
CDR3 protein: CATSESQGAQAPLHF
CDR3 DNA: TGTGCCACCAGTGAGTCACAGGGGGCGCAAGCACCCCTCCACTTT

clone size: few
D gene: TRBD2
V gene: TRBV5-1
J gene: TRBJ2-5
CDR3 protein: CASTHPRSGGQETQYF
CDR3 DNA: TGCGCCAGCACACACCCGCGGAGCGGGGGGCAAGAGACCCAGTACTTC

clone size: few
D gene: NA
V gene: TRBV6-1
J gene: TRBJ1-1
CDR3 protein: CASIFRGYTEAFF
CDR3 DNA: TGTGCCAGCATTTTCCGGGGCTACACTGAAGCTTTCTTT

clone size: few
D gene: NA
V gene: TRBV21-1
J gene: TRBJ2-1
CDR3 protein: CASSKFGRYNEQFF
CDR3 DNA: TGTGCCAGCAGCAAATTCGGGCGGTACAATGAGCAGTTCTTC

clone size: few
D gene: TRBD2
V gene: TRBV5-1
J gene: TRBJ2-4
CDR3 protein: CASSSISGGRNIQYF
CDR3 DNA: TGCGCCAGCAGCTCGATTAGCGGGGGGCGGAACATTCAGTACTTC

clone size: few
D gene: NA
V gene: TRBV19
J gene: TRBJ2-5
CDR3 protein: CASRPSAARETQYF
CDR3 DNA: TGTGCCAGTAGACCATCCGCAGCCCGGGAGACCCAGTACTTC

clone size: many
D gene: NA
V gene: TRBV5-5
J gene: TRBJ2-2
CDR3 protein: CASTRDTGELFF
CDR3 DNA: TGTGCCAGCACCCGGGACACCGGGGAGCTGTTTTTT

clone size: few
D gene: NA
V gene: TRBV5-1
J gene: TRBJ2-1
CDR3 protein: CASSTDPGRSYNEQFF
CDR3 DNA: TGCGCCAGCAGCACCGACCCGGGCAGGTCCTACAATGAGCAGTTCTTC

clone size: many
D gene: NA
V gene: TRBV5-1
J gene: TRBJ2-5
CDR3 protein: CASRTEETQYF
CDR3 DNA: TGCGCCAGCAGAACGGAAGAGACCCAGTACTTC

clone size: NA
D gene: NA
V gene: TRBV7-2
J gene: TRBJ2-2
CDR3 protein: CASSFTILTGELFF
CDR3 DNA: TGTGCCAGCAGCTTTACCATACTCACCGGGGAGCTGTTTTTT

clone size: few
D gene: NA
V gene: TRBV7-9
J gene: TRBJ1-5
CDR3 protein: CASSSQTQGRPQHF
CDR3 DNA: TGTGCCAGCAGCTCCCAGACCCAGGGTCGGCCCCAGCATTTT

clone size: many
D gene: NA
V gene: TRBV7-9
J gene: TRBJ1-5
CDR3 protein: CASSYLGPGQPQHF
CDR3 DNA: TGTGCCAGCAGCTACCTCGGCCCGGGGCAGCCCCAGCATTTT

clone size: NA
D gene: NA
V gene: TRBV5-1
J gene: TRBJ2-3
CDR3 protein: CASSFGQQDTQYF
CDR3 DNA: TGCGCCAGCAGCTTCGGACAACAAGATACGCAGTATTTT

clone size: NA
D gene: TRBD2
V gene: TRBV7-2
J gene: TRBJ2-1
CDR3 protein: CASRRGGDRITYNEQFF
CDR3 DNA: TGTGCCAGCCGGCGGGGGGGAGATAGAATTACCTACAATGAGCAGTTCTTC

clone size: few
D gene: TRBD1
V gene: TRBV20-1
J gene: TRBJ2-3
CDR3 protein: CSVGQGSTDTQYF
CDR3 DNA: TGCAGTGTCGGACAGGGAAGCACAGATACGCAGTATTTT

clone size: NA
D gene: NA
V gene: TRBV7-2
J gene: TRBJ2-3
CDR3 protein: CASSPTYSTDTQYF
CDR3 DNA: TGTGCCAGCAGCCCCACGTATAGCACAGATACGCAGTATTTT

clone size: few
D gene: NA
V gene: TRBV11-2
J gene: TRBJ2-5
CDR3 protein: CASSNHRDSKRNF
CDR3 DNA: TGTGCCAGCAGCAACCACCGGGACTCAAAAAGAAACTTC

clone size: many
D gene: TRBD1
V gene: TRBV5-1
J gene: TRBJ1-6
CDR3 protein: CASSLAGQRSPLHF
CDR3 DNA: TGCGCCAGCAGCTTGGCGGGACAGCGCTCACCCCTCCACTTT

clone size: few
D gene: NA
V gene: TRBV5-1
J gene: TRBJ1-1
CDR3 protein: CASSLAQGTEAFF
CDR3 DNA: TGCGCCAGCAGCTTGGCGCAGGGAACTGAAGCTTTCTTT

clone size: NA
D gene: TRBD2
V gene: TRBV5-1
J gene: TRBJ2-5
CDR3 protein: CASSYGTSGGSGTQYF
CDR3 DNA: TGCGCCAGCAGCTATGGGACTAGCGGCGGATCCGGGACCCAGTACTTC

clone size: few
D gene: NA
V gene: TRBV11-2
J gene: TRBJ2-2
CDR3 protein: CASSLRGNTGELFF
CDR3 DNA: TGTGCCAGCAGCTTACGGGGGAACACCGGGGAGCTGTTTTTT

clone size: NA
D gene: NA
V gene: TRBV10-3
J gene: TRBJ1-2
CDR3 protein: CAISPTLIGAYGYTF
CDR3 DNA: TGTGCCATCAGTCCCACCTTAATCGGGGCCTATGGCTACACCTTC

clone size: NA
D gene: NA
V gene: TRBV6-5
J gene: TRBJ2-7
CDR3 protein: CASSPYRLRGYEQYF
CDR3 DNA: TGTGCCAGCAGCCCGTACCGATTGAGGGGTTACGAGCAGTACTTC

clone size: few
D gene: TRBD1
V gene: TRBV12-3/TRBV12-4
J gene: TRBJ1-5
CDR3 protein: CASSLRTGWRVSYQPQHF
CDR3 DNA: TGTGCCAGCAGTTTACGGACAGGGTGGAGGGTTTCCTATCAGCCCCAGCATTTT

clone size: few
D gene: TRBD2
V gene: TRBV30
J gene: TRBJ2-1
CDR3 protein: CAWERGPGFSEQFF
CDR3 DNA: TGTGCCTGGGAGCGGGGGCCGGGGTTTTCCGAGCAGTTCTTC

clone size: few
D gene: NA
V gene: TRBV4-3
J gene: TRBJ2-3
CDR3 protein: CASSQRGRGADTQYF
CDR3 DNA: TGCGCCAGCAGCCAGAGGGGTAGAGGGGCAGATACGCAGTATTTT

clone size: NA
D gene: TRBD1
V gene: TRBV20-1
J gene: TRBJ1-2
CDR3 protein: CSAPSSGQGQYGYTF
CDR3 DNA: TGCAGTGCCCCGAGTTCGGGACAGGGCCAATATGGCTACACCTTC

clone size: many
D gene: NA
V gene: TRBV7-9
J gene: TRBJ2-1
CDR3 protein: CASSLGTEGHEQFF
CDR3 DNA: TGTGCCAGCAGCTTAGGGACGGAGGGCCATGAGCAGTTCTTC

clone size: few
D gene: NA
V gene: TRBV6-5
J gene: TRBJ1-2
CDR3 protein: CASSYSIVRGEYGYTF
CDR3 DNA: TGTGCCAGCAGTTACTCGATTGTCAGGGGCGAATATGGCTACACCTTC

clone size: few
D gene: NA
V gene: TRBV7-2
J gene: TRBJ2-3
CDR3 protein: CASTYRRAYTDTQYF
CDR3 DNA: TGTGCCAGCACCTACAGAAGGGCCTACACGGATACGCAGTATTTT

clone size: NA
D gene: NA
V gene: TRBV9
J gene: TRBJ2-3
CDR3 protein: CASSVGPPMQSTDTQYF
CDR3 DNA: TGTGCCAGCAGCGTAGGTCCCCCAATGCAGAGCACAGATACGCAGTATTTT

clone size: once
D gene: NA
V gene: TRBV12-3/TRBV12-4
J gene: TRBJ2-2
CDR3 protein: CASIPGAGYGELFF
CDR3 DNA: TGTGCCAGCATCCCGGGGGCTGGATACGGGGAGCTGTTTTTT

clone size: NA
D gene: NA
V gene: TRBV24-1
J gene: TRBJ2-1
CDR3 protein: CATSDLQGGGEQFF
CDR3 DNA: TGTGCCACCAGTGATCTACAGGGAGGTGGTGAGCAGTTCTTC

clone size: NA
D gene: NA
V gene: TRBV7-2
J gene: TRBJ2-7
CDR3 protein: CASSLAGVYEQYF
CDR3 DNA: TGTGCCAGCAGCTTAGCGGGGGTCTACGAGCAGTACTTC

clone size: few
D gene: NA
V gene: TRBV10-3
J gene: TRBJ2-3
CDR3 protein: CAISTTDTQYF
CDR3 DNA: TGTGCCATCAGTACTACAGATACGCAGTATTTT

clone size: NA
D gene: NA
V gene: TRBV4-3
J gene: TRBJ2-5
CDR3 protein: CASSQAPRQETQYF
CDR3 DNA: TGCGCCAGCAGCCAAGCTCCTCGGCAAGAGACCCAGTACTTC

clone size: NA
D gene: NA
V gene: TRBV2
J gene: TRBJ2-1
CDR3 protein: CASSERSRDNEQFF
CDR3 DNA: TGTGCCAGCAGTGAAAGAAGCAGGGACAATGAGCAGTTCTTC

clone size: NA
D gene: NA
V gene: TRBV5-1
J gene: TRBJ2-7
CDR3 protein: CASSLGTTEQYF
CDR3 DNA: TGCGCCAGCAGCCTCGGGACCACCGAGCAGTACTTC

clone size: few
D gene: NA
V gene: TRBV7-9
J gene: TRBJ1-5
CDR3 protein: CASSLSVWPQHF
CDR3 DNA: TGTGCCAGCAGCTTGTCAGTCTGGCCCCAGCATTTT

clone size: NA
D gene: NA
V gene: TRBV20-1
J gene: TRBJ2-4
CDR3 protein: CSARVGGDKNIQYF
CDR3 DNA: TGCAGTGCTAGAGTGGGGGGTGACAAAAACATTCAGTACTTC